This TCR beta chain comes out of a study of blood T cell repertoires in COVID-19. Background on the study: Samples taken during acute and convalescent COVID-19 were collected in the United States, Italy and Spain. The cDNA or gDNA used as material had been derived from T cells, B-cell-depleted T cells, or PBMCs.

This clone was recorded only once. Per the original data handling: Scientists estimated how many nucleated cells there were by amplifying reference gene primers. Sequencing used immunoSEQ multiplex PCR; TCRdb keeps in-frame clones, though not all of them. V and J calls and clone size come straight from that table; D and trimming were deduced from the DNA. The sample yields approximately 240,000 clones, 84% seen once. This CDR3 region has 14 residues. The germline gives CDR1 GTSNPN, CDR2 SVGIG (reference sequence). The junction had 7 bases not matched to a gene; V was cut back by 3 bases and J by 10 bases.

This clonotype was sampled from a man aged 50 to 59 with acute or convalescent COVID-19. The chain joins TRBV30 to TRBJ2-1; 12 nucleotides agree with TRBD2. The specimen sequenced was peripheral blood. The chain's CDR3 is CAWRLAGGFGEQFF. CDR3 nucleotides: TGTGCCTGGAGACTAGCGGGGGGCTTCGGAGAGCAGTTCTTC. The full variable domain, with the rest looked up from reference TRBV30 and TRBJ2-1, is SQTIHQWPATLVQPVGSPLSLECTVEGTSNPNLYWYRQAAGRGLQLLFYSVGIGQISSEVPQNLSASRPQDRQFILSSKKLLLSDSGFYLCAWRLAGGFGEQFFGPGTRLTVL.